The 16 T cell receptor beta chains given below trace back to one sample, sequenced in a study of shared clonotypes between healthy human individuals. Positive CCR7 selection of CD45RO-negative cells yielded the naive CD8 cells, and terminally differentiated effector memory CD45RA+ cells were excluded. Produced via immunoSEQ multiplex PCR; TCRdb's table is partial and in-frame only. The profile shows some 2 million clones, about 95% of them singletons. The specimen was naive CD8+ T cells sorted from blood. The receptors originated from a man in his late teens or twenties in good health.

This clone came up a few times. The CDR3 loop reads CAWSVGSGGNYGYTF. The CDR3 nucleotides are TGTGCCTGGAGTGTAGGGTCGGGGGGCAACTATGGCTACACCTTC. This sequence joins TRBV30 and TRBJ1-2; a weak D match, TRBD1 (6 bases). This CDR3 contains 15 residues. Between the trimmed V and J ends, which lost 0 bases and 2 bases, there was a span of 13 bases. CDR1 and CDR2 from the germline V gene are GTSNPN and SVGIG (reference sequence).

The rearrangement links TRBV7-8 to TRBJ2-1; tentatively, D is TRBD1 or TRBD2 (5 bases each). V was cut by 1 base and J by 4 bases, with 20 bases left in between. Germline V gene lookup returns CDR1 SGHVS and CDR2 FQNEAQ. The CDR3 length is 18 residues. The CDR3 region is CASSLEAWDRLRYNEQFF. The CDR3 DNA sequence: TGTGCCAGCAGCTTAGAAGCTTGGGACCGCCTGAGATACAATGAGCAGTTCTTC.

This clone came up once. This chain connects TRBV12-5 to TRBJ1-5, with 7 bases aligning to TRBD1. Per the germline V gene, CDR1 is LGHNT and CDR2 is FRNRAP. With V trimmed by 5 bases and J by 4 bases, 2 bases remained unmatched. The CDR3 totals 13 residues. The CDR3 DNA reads TGTGCTAGTGGTGTGACAGGGAATCAGCCCCAGCATTTT. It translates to CASGVTGNQPQHF. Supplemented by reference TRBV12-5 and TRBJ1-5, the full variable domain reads DARVTQTPRHKVTEMGQEVTMRCQPILGHNTVFWYRQTMMQGLELLAYFRNRAPLDDSGMPKDRFSAEMPDATLATLKIQPSEPRDSAVYFCASGVTGNQPQHFGDGTRLSIL.

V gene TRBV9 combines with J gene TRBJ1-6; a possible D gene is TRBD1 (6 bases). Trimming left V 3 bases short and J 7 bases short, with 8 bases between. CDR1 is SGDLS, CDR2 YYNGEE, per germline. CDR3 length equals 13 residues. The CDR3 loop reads CASSEGVNSPLHF. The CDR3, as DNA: TGTGCCAGCAGCGAGGGGGTAAATTCACCCCTCCACTTT.

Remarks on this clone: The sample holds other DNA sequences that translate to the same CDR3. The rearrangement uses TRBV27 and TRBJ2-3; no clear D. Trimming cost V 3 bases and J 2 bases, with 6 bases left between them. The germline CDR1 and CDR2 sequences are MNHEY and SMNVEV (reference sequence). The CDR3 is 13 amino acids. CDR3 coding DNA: TGTGCCAGCAGTTTTGGGGTCACAGATACGCAGTATTTT. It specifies CASSFGVTDTQYF.

The CDR3 loop is CASSLAMAGGLNTEAFF. CDR3 nucleotides: TGTGCCAGCAGCTTAGCGATGGCAGGGGGACTGAACACTGAAGCTTTCTTT. The chain has TRBV7-8 and TRBJ1-1, with 7 bases matching TRBD1. The CDR3 sequence is 17 residues long. V shed 0 bases and J 0 bases; nucleotides not matched to a gene: 7. Germline-derived CDR1 and CDR2 are SGHVS and FQNEAQ. The whole variable domain, filled in from reference TRBV7-8 and TRBJ1-1, reads GAGVSQSPRYKVAKRGQDVALRCDPISGHVSLFWYQQALGQGPEFLTYFQNEAQLDKSGLPSDRFFAERPEGSVSTLKIQRTQQEDSAVYLCASSLAMAGGLNTEAFFGQGTRLTVV.

The DNA of the CDR3 is TGTGCCAGCTGTTGTACCCGGGACAGTAACTATGGCTACACCTTC. This gives the protein CASCCTRDSNYGYTF. The gene calls are TRBV6-5 and TRBJ1-2, with 7 bases identical to TRBD1. Trimming removed 8 bases from V and 1 base from J; junction bases left unmatched: 10. The germline V gene encodes CDR1 MNHEY and CDR2 SVGAGI. CDR3 length equals 15 residues.

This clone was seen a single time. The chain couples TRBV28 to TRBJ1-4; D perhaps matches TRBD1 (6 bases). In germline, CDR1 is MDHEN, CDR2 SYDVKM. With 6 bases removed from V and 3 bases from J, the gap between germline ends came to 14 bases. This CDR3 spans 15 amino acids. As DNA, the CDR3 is TGTGCCAGCAGCCTTGCAGGGGCCCCTAATGAAAAACTGTTTTTT. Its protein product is CASSLAGAPNEKLFF.

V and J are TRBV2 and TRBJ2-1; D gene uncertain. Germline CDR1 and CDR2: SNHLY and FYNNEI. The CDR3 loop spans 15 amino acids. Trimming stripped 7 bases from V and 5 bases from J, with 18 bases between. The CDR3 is CASTPFLGSHNEQFF. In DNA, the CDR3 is TGTGCCAGCACCCCGTTTTTAGGTTCACACAATGAGCAGTTCTTC.

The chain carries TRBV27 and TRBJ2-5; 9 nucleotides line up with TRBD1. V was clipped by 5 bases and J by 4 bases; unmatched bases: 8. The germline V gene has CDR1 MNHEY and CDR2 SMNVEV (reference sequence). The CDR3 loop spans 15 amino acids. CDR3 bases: TGTGCCAGCAGTCCCGGGACAGGGAGGTCAGAGACCCAGTACTTC. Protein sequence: CASSPGTGRSETQYF.

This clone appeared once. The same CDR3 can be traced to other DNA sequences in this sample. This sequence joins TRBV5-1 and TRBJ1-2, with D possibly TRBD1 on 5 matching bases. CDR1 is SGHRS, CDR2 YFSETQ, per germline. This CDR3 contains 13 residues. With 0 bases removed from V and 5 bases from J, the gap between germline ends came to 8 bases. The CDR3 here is CASSLGQNYGYTF. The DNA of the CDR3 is TGCGCCAGCAGCTTGGGACAGAATTATGGCTACACCTTC.

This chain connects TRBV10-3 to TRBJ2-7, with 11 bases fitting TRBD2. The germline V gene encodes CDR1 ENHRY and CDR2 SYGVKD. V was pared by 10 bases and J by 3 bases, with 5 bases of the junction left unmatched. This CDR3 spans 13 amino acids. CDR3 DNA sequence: TGTGCCAGAGCACTAGCGGGAGTCTACGAGCAGTACTTC. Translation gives CARALAGVYEQYF.

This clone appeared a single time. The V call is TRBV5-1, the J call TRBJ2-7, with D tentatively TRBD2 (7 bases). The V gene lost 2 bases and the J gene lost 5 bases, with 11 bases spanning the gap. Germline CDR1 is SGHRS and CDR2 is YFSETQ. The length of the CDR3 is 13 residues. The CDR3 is CASSFQGRDEQYF. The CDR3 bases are TGCGCCAGCAGCTTTCAGGGGAGGGACGAGCAGTACTTC.

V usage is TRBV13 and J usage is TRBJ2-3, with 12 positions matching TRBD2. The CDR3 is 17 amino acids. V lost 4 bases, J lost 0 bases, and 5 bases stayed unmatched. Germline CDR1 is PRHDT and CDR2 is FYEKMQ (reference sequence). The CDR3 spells CASSSLLAGGSTDTQYF. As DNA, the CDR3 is TGTGCCAGCAGCTCCCTCCTAGCGGGGGGGAGCACAGATACGCAGTATTTT.

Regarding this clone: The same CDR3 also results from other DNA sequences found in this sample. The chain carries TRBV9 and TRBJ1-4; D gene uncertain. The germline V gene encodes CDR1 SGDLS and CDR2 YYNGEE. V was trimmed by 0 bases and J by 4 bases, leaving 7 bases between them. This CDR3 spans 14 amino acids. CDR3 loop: CASSVGGGNEKLFF. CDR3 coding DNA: TGTGCCAGCAGCGTAGGGGGTGGTAATGAAAAACTGTTTTTT.

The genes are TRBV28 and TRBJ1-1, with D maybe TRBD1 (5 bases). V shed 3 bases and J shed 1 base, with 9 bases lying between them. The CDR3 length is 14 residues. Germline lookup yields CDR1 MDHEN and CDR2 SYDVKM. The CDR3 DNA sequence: TGTGCCAGCAGTTTCGTGGGGGAGAACACTGAAGCTTTCTTT. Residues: CASSFVGENTEAFF.